The present T cell receptor (beta chain) was sequenced within a study of control samples from healthy donors and cancer patients. Germline assignment: CDR1 LNHDA and CDR2 SQIVND (reference sequence). The CDR3 has 12 amino acids. The ends were cut back, 3 bases at V and 6 bases at J, with 8 bases in the middle. Libraries were prepared by immunoSEQ multiplex PCR; TCRdb keeps only in-frame clonotypes and omits some of them. Seen here are tens of thousands of clones, around 89% observed once, and the top ten hold around 5.9%. V usage is TRBV19 and J usage is TRBJ1-1; possibly TRBD1 for D (5 bases). The sequence was obtained from a man aged 60 to 69 with colorectal cancer. Material: PBMCs. In DNA, the CDR3 is TGTGCCAGTAGTATTGGGGGGGCTGAAGCTTTCTTT. Its translation: CASSIGGAEAFF.